A selection of T cell receptor beta chains follows, all from one sample in a study of T-cell reconstitution after alpha-beta-depleted transplantation in children. From the PCR reads, TCRdb called clonotypes with MiXCR, one entry per CDR3 protein. The table records around 300,000 distinct CDR3 sequences, about 7.3% of them present only once. The sample here was peripheral blood, taken 360 days after TCRalphabeta/CD19-depleted stem cell transplant. These receptors were taken from a female patient between 2 and 15 years old who had a stem cell transplant for Fanconi anemia, so the T cells may come from the graft donor. CDR3s include the opening cysteine and the closing phenylalanine or tryptophan. D genes are given only for firm matches. For some rows the clone size is stated as once, few or many, or as a class when expanded; others skip it.

TRBV28	many	TRBJ1-1	TRBD1	CASSLNRGAFF	TGTGCCAGCAGTTTGAACAGGGGAGCTTTCTTT
TRBV19	few	TRBJ2-1	TRBD2	CASSIAVAGPYNEQFF	TGTGCCAGTAGTATAGCCGTAGCGGGACCCTACAATGAGCAGTTCTTC
TRBV12-3/TRBV12-4	many	TRBJ2-7	TRBD2	CASSLLAGGYEQYF	TGTGCCAGCAGTTTATTAGCGGGAGGGTACGAGCAGTACTTC
TRBV4-3	.	TRBJ2-2	.	CASSHAKLNTGELFF	TGCGCCAGCAGCCACGCGAAGTTGAACACCGGGGAGCTGTTTTTT
TRBV28	many	TRBJ1-3	.	CASSLPFWQEGNTIYF	TGTGCCAGCAGTTTACCCTTCTGGCAGGAGGGAAACACCATATATTTT
TRBV6-4	many	TRBJ2-3	TRBD2	CASSVSGVSTDTQYF	TGTGCCAGCAGTGTTAGCGGGGTTAGCACAGATACGCAGTATTTT
TRBV9	many	TRBJ2-1	.	CASSAHYEQFF	TGTGCCAGCAGCGCCCACTATGAGCAGTTCTTC
TRBV12-5	few	TRBJ2-1	.	CASGRGGEQFF	TGTGCTTCTGGTCGGGGAGGTGAGCAGTTCTTC
TRBV11-2	once	TRBJ2-5	.	CASSLDGVVYETQYF	TGTGCCAGCAGCTTAGATGGGGTGGTTTACGAGACCCAGTACTTC
TRBV5-6	many	TRBJ2-7	TRBD1	CASSWDRDLNEQYF	TGTGCCAGCAGCTGGGACAGGGACCTTAACGAGCAGTACTTC
TRBV11-2	many	TRBJ2-3	.	CASSRQDYTDTQYF	TGTGCCAGCAGCCGTCAGGACTACACAGATACGCAGTATTTT
TRBV7-9	many	TRBJ1-2	.	CASSPPRGGNYGYTF	TGTGCCAGCAGCCCTCCGAGGGGCGGCAACTATGGCTACACCTTC
TRBV5-1	many	TRBJ2-1	TRBD2	CASSFEAGNYNEQFF	TGCGCCAGCAGCTTTGAAGCGGGAAATTACAATGAGCAGTTCTTC
TRBV6-1	many	TRBJ2-3	TRBD2	CASSEVGGNTDTQYF	TGTGCCAGCAGTGAAGTGGGGGGGAACACAGATACGCAGTATTTT
TRBV7-2	.	TRBJ2-2	.	CASSVARGFGDGELFF	TGTGCCAGCAGCGTCGCCCGTGGGTTCGGGGACGGGGAGCTGTTTTTT
TRBV15	.	TRBJ1-1	.	CATSSTQNTEAFF	TGTGCCACCAGCAGTACCCAGAACACTGAAGCTTTCTTT
TRBV6-1	many	TRBJ2-3	TRBD2	CASSRSGGDPDTQYF	TGTGCCAGCAGTAGGAGCGGGGGGGACCCAGATACGCAGTATTTT
TRBV10-3	few	TRBJ2-6	.	CAISETIGALSGANVLTF	TGTGCCATCAGTGAGACCATCGGGGCCCTCTCTGGGGCCAACGTCCTGACTTTC
TRBV28	many	TRBJ2-7	.	CASRGFTASSYEQYF	TGTGCCAGCAGGGGGTTTACAGCCAGCTCCTACGAGCAGTACTTC
TRBV7-9	many	TRBJ2-7	.	CASSPPGTEQYF	TGTGCCAGCAGCCCCCCAGGGACAGAGCAGTACTTC
TRBV29-1	many	TRBJ2-1	TRBD1	CSVGQGGYNEQFF	TGCAGCGTAGGACAGGGGGGCTACAATGAGCAGTTCTTC
TRBV28	many	TRBJ1-1	.	CASSLSGAEAFF	TGTGCCAGCAGTTTGAGTGGAGCTGAAGCTTTCTTT
TRBV7-9	.	TRBJ2-7	.	CASSLAVSGFPYEQYF	TGTGCCAGCAGCTTAGCGGTGTCGGGGTTTCCCTACGAGCAGTACTTC
TRBV2	.	TRBJ1-1	.	CASAHGRRLKQNTEAFF	TGTGCCAGCGCCCATGGGAGACGGTTGAAACAAAACACTGAAGCTTTCTTT
TRBV5-1	many	TRBJ2-7	.	CASSSKFYEQYF	TGCGCCAGCAGTTCGAAGTTCTACGAGCAGTACTTC
TRBV7-8	.	TRBJ2-3	TRBD1	CASSLAGTQGGTDTQYF	TGTGCCAGCAGCTTAGCGGGGACCCAGGGGGGCACAGATACGCAGTATTTT
TRBV5-1	many	TRBJ2-3	.	CASSSGPSTDTQYF	TGCGCCAGCAGCTCAGGCCCTAGCACAGATACGCAGTATTTT
TRBV7-3	.	TRBJ2-1	TRBD2	CASSLTSGTSSYNEQFF	TGTGCCAGCAGCTTAACATCCGGGACTAGCTCCTACAATGAGCAGTTCTTC
TRBV20-1	many	TRBJ1-5	.	CSARRPAFQPQHF	TGCAGTGCTAGAAGGCCCGCCTTTCAGCCCCAGCATTTT
TRBV18	.	TRBJ2-3	TRBD2	CASSPTLAGGTDTQYF	TGTGCCAGCTCACCCACACTAGCGGGGGGCACAGATACGCAGTATTTT
TRBV20-1	many	TRBJ2-3	.	CSAPAGAPSTDTQYF	TGCAGTGCTCCTGCAGGGGCTCCTAGCACAGATACGCAGTATTTT
TRBV3-1	few	TRBJ2-5	TRBD1	CASSQDRVQETQYF	TGTGCCAGCAGCCAGGACAGGGTACAAGAGACCCAGTACTTC
TRBV6-2/TRBV6-3	.	TRBJ2-1	TRBD2	CASSFTLGGIGYYNEQFF	TGTGCCAGCAGTTTTACCCTGGGGGGGATAGGATATTACAATGAGCAGTTCTTC
TRBV27	many	TRBJ1-2	.	CASSLGPAWGYTF	TGTGCCAGCAGTTTAGGCCCGGCTTGGGGCTACACCTTC
TRBV20-1	many	TRBJ1-5	.	CSATSPLLTGGNQPQHF	TGCAGTGCTACGAGTCCCCTTTTAACAGGCGGTAATCAGCCCCAGCATTTT
TRBV7-6	.	TRBJ1-6	.	CASSLGPRGSYNSPLHF	TGTGCCAGCAGCTTAGGCCCGAGGGGATCCTATAATTCACCCCTCCACTTT
TRBV12-3/TRBV12-4	.	TRBJ2-7	.	CASSLSTMGSYNEQYF	TGTGCCAGCAGTTTGTCCACCATGGGCTCCTACAATGAGCAGTACTTC
TRBV5-6	few	TRBJ2-2	.	CASSLTYGSANTGELFF	TGTGCCAGCAGCTTAACTTACGGAAGCGCGAACACCGGGGAGCTGTTTTTT
TRBV12-3/TRBV12-4	many	TRBJ2-7	.	CASSLLGQTYEQYF	TGTGCCAGCAGTTTACTTGGGCAAACCTACGAGCAGTACTTC
TRBV12-5	few	TRBJ2-5	TRBD2	CASGPEKRGGFKETQYF	TGTGCTAGTGGTCCCGAAAAGCGGGGGGGCTTCAAGGAGACCCAGTACTTC
TRBV2	few	TRBJ2-3	TRBD2	CASSAALLGGADTQYF	TGTGCCAGCAGCGCTGCCCTACTCGGGGGGGCCGATACGCAGTATTTT
TRBV20-1	many	TRBJ1-2	.	CSASGTTGYGYTF	TGCAGTGCTAGTGGTACTACTGGCTATGGCTACACCTTC
TRBV7-2	many	TRBJ2-3	TRBD1	CASSALDRVADTQYF	TGTGCCAGCAGCGCGTTGGACAGGGTGGCAGATACGCAGTATTTT